These 26 T cell receptor beta chains originate from one sample sequenced in a study of T cell changes during pregnancy in multiple sclerosis. Produced via immunoSEQ multiplex PCR; TCRdb's table is partial and in-frame only. The data show about 65,000 clones, 85% to 95% seen once. The specimen was CD8+ T cells from peripheral blood mononuclear cells, collected in the third trimester of pregnancy. Receptors were obtained from a female donor in good health, enrolled as a control in a pregnancy study.

This chain uses TRBV4-2 with TRBJ2-5, with D maybe TRBD2 (7 bases). Trimming cost V 4 bases and J 5 bases, with 20 bases left between them. Germline CDR1 reads LGHNA; CDR2 reads YNFKEQ. This CDR3 has 16 residues. The DNA of the CDR3 is TGTGCCAGCAGCCGCGGGGAGGGGGGGGCGGCCGAGACCCAGTACTTC. It encodes CASSRGEGGAAETQYF.

The V gene is TRBV27, the J gene TRBJ2-7, with TRBD2 identical over 9 bases. Germline lookup yields CDR1 MNHEY and CDR2 SMNVEV (reference sequence). The CDR3 spans 14 residues. Trimming took 5 bases from V and 0 from J; bases not matched to a gene: 2. Here the CDR3 reads CASSGGGDSYEQYF. CDR3 coding DNA: TGTGCCAGCAGTGGCGGGGGGGACTCCTACGAGCAGTACTTC.

CDR3 nucleotides: TGTGCCAGCAGTTATGGGACAGAGACCACAGATACGCAGTATTTT. This sequence encodes CASSYGTETTDTQYF. The chain links TRBV6-5 to TRBJ2-3, with TRBD1 matching over 7 bases. V dropped 3 bases and J dropped 2; count of bases not matched to a gene: 5. The CDR3 loop spans 15 amino acids. The germline V gene encodes CDR1 MNHEY and CDR2 SVGAGI.

The CDR3 sequence is CASSYPGTGDEQYF. The CDR3 DNA follows: TGTGCCAGCAGCTACCCCGGGACAGGCGACGAGCAGTACTTC. The chain links TRBV11-1 to TRBJ2-7; 8 bases are shared with TRBD1. Germline CDR1 SGHAT, CDR2 FQDESV (reference sequence). V shed 4 bases, J shed 5 bases, and the junction held 7 bases outside the gene matches. The CDR3 is 14 amino acids.

This chain connects TRBV15 to TRBJ2-2, with no clear D. Germline CDR1 LNHNV, CDR2 YYDKDF (reference sequence). The CDR3 has 17 amino acids. V was trimmed by 1 base and J by 4 bases, leaving 16 bases between them. The CDR3 DNA reads TGTGCCACCAGCAGAGTCGGCCTGCAGTACAGCACCGGGGAGCTGTTTTTT. This codes for CATSRVGLQYSTGELFF. Full variable domain (outside the CDR3, taken from reference TRBV15 and TRBJ2-2): DAMVIQNPRYQVTQFGKPVTLSCSQTLNHNVMYWYQQKSSQAPKLLFHYYDKDFNNEADTPDNFQSRRPNTSFCFLDIRSPGLGDTAMYLCATSRVGLQYSTGELFFGEGSRLTVL.

This chain uses TRBV30 with TRBJ2-5; D might be TRBD1 (5 bases). The CDR3 runs to 17 residues. V lost 1 base and J 1 base, leaving 19 bases between the germline ends. The germline V gene encodes CDR1 GTSNPN and CDR2 SVGIG (reference sequence). This chain's CDR3 is CAWSGWMGRAFQETQYF. The CDR3 DNA sequence: TGTGCCTGGAGTGGATGGATGGGCAGGGCGTTCCAAGAGACCCAGTACTTC.

This clone occurred a few times. The gene calls are TRBV6-5 and TRBJ1-1, with 7 bases identical to TRBD1. Germline V lookup: CDR1 MNHEY, CDR2 SVGAGI. V dropped 7 bases and J dropped 0; count of bases not matched to a gene: 5. The CDR3 contains 14 residues. In DNA form, the CDR3 reads TGTGCCAGCACTTTGGACAGGATGAACACTGAAGCTTTCTTT. Amino acid sequence: CASTLDRMNTEAFF.

The rearrangement uses TRBV4-3 and TRBJ2-7; D gene uncertain. The CDR3 consists of 15 residues. V lost 0 bases and J lost 3, with 12 bases in between. Germline CDR1 and CDR2: LGHNA and YSLEER. CDR3 sequence reads: CASSQEISPGYEQYF. The DNA of the CDR3 is TGCGCCAGCAGCCAAGAAATTTCCCCCGGCTACGAGCAGTACTTC.

J is TRBJ1-2 and V is TRBV5-8; 8 nucleotides agree with TRBD1. The CDR3 covers 13 residues. V was clipped by 3 bases and J by 7 bases; unmatched bases: 5. Germline-derived CDR1 and CDR2 are SGHTS and YDEGEE. The CDR3 nucleotides are TGTGCCAGCAGCTCCAGGGGGCCTCTTGGCTACACCTTC. It is translated as CASSSRGPLGYTF.

The rearrangement joins TRBV10-2 to TRBJ1-1; possibly TRBD1 for D (5 bases). Trimming pared 9 bases from V and 7 bases from J, leaving 12 bases between. The CDR3 length is 11 residues. Germline CDR1 and CDR2: WSHSY and SAAADI. CDR3 coding DNA: TGCGCCAGTTTCGGTCAGGGTGAAGCTTTCTTT. It is translated as CASFGQGEAFF.

CDR3 sequence (DNA): TGCAGCGTTGAGCTGTCGGGATCCTCCTACGAGCAGTACTTC. It codes for CSVELSGSSYEQYF. V gene TRBV29-1 combines with J gene TRBJ2-7, with TRBD2 as a possible D gene (5 bases). Trimming stripped 3 bases from V and 0 bases from J, with 12 bases between. Germline loops: CDR1 SQVTM, CDR2 ANQGSEA. The CDR3 extends over 14 amino acids.

The rearrangement joins TRBV13 to TRBJ1-2, with 7 bases that match TRBD1. This CDR3 spans 12 amino acids. The V gene end was trimmed by 5 bases and the J gene end by 8 bases; junction bases not matched to a gene: 5. From germline, CDR1 is PRHDT and CDR2 FYEKMQ (reference sequence). CDR3 sequence: CASSQHRGGYTF. In DNA form, the CDR3 reads TGTGCCAGCAGCCAACACAGGGGCGGCTACACCTTC.

CDR3 protein: CASRGTGGDYGYTF. The DNA of the CDR3 is TGTGCCAGCAGGGGGACAGGGGGCGACTATGGCTACACCTTC. The V call is TRBV27, the J call TRBJ1-2, with 12 bases that match TRBD1. The V gene's germline CDR1 is MNHEY and CDR2 SMNVEV (reference sequence). V was clipped by 6 bases and J by 3 bases; unmatched bases: 2. This CDR3 is built from 14 residues.

This chain links TRBV10-2 with TRBJ2-7; 9 positions match TRBD1. The ends lost 6 bases at V and 4 bases at J; junction bases unmatched: 10. In germline, CDR1 is WSHSY, CDR2 SAAADI. This CDR3 region has 15 residues. The CDR3 DNA reads as TGCGCCAGCAGGGGGAGGGGGACAGGGAAGTACGAGCAGTACTTC. It yields the protein CASRGRGTGKYEQYF.

The chain couples TRBV7-8 to TRBJ1-3; 9 positions agree with TRBD1. CDR3 size: 17 residues. CDR1 is SGHVS, CDR2 FQNEAQ, per germline. V dropped 5 bases and J dropped 0; count of bases not matched to a gene: 8. The CDR3 DNA follows: TGTGCCAGCAGCCCCCGGGACAGGGCCTACTCTGGAAACACCATATATTTT. Translated: CASSPRDRAYSGNTIYF.

This clone was recorded once. The chain joins TRBV11-2 to TRBJ2-7, with TRBD2 matching 11 bases. The germline V gene has CDR1 SGHAT and CDR2 FQNNGV. The CDR3 is made up of 14 amino acids. V shed 5 bases, J shed 4 bases, and the junction held 4 bases outside the gene matches. As DNA, the CDR3 is TGTGCCAGCAGCGATGGGACTAGCGGTTACGAGCAGTACTTC. Residues: CASSDGTSGYEQYF.

The chain joins TRBV6-5 to TRBJ1-1, with 7 nucleotides matching TRBD1. Germline lookup yields CDR1 MNHEY and CDR2 SVGAGI. Trimming at V came to 5 bases and at J to 4 bases, leaving 10 bases not matched to a gene. The CDR3 runs 15 residues. The CDR3 coding sequence is TGTGCCAGCAGTCTCACGACAGGGATGGGCACTGAAGCTTTCTTT. Its translation: CASSLTTGMGTEAFF.

This chain uses TRBV2 with TRBJ2-7, with D maybe TRBD2 (5 bases). Germline V gives CDR1 SNHLY, CDR2 FYNNEI. CDR3 length equals 13 residues. V dropped 5 bases and J dropped 2 bases, with 10 bases sitting between them. The DNA of the CDR3 is TGTGCCAGCAGTAGGACTGGTGCCTACGAGCAGTACTTC. Residues: CASSRTGAYEQYF.

The chain uses TRBV14 and TRBJ2-3; 16 bases line up with TRBD2. CDR1 and CDR2 (germline): SGHDN, FVKESK. The CDR3 contains 16 residues. Trimming at V came to 4 bases and at J to 8 bases, leaving 6 bases not matched to a gene. DNA for the CDR3: TGTGCCAGCAGCCTCGGGACTAGCGGGGGGGCGAGTACGCAGTATTTT. As protein: CASSLGTSGGASTQYF.

The V and J genes are TRBV29-1 and TRBJ2-7, with TRBD1 matching 7 bases. The CDR3 extends over 16 amino acids. Germline trimming cut 0 bases from V and 0 bases from J; bases unmatched to any gene: 8. The germline gives CDR1 SQVTM, CDR2 ANQGSEA. The DNA of the CDR3 is TGCAGCGTTGAAGAAAACCGGGACAGAAGCTCCTACGAGCAGTACTTC. It translates to CSVEENRDRSSYEQYF.

The rearrangement uses TRBV7-6 and TRBJ1-1; TRBD1 matches at 7 bases. The length of the CDR3 is 15 residues. Germline CDR1 SGHVS, CDR2 FNYEAQ. With 4 bases clipped from V and 7 bases from J, the junction kept 12 bases outside the gene matches. CDR3 sequence: CASSSSTGDQVEAFF. The CDR3 region has the DNA TGTGCCAGCAGCTCCTCTACAGGGGACCAGGTTGAAGCTTTCTTT. The whole variable domain, remainder taken from reference TRBV7-6 and TRBJ1-1, is GAGVSQSPRYKVTKRGQDVALRCDPISGHVSLYWYRQALGQGPEFLTYFNYEAQQDKSGLPNDRFSAERPEGSISTLTIQRTEQRDSAMYRCASSSSTGDQVEAFFGQGTRLTVV.

V and J are TRBV6-5 and TRBJ1-2; D is ambiguous. Germline loops: CDR1 MNHEY, CDR2 SVGAGI. The CDR3 runs to 16 residues. Trimming left V 2 bases short and J 2 bases short, with 15 bases between. CDR3 in DNA: TGTGCCAGCAGTTACCGACCGGAGAACCCCAACTATGGCTACACCTTC. Amino acid sequence: CASSYRPENPNYGYTF.

This rearrangement joins TRBV27 to TRBJ1-4, with TRBD1 matching over 9 bases. The CDR3 has 16 residues. CDR1 and CDR2 from the germline V gene are MNHEY and SMNVEV (reference sequence). The ends lost 5 bases at V and 6 bases at J; junction bases unmatched: 10. This CDR3 is CASSPGQGRFYEKLFF. As DNA, the CDR3 is TGTGCCAGCAGTCCGGGACAGGGAAGGTTTTATGAAAAACTGTTTTTT.

The V and J genes are TRBV7-6 and TRBJ2-2, with TRBD2 as a possible D gene (5 bases). The germline V gene encodes CDR1 SGHVS and CDR2 FNYEAQ. Trimming shortened V by 4 bases and J by 7 bases, and 10 bases separated the two germline ends. The CDR3 runs to 13 residues. The CDR3 DNA reads as TGTGCCAGCAGCTCTCTAGGAGGCGGGGAGCTGTTTTTT. Protein: CASSSLGGGELFF.

This chain links TRBV7-6 with TRBJ2-7, with 7 bases aligning to TRBD1. J gave up 2 bases and V 4 bases, and 8 bases lay outside the gene matches. Germline values: CDR1 SGHVS, CDR2 FNYEAQ. The CDR3 spans 15 residues. The CDR3 coding sequence is TGTGCCAGCAGCTCGGGACAGTCGGAACCCTACGAGCAGTACTTC. Its protein is CASSSGQSEPYEQYF.

The chain uses TRBV29-1 and TRBJ1-1; D not resolved. Germline loops: CDR1 SQVTM, CDR2 ANQGSEA. This CDR3 contains 11 residues. V lost 8 bases and J lost 6, with 13 bases in between. The CDR3 nucleotides are TGCAGCATGACTGGAGGAGCTGAAGCTTTCTTT. Its translation: CSMTGGAEAFF.